Presented here are 25 T cell receptor beta chains from one specimen sequenced in a study of T-cell memory formation after mild COVID-19. MiXCR, run by TCRdb on the 5' RACE reads, gives a single entry per CDR3 protein. Here the sample spans over 450,000 distinct CDR3 sequences, around 21% being singletons. Sample: PBMCs or a T cell subset sorted from them (not recorded which). These receptors were obtained from an adult woman who had mild COVID-19 (a few samples of this study predate the infection). Cell type and time point are not known.

This clonotype was observed a few times. The V and J genes are TRBV29-1 and TRBJ2-1, with 8 bases matching TRBD1. The CDR3 totals 15 residues. After removal of 1 base from V and 3 bases from J, the junction contained 5 bases not matched to a gene. Germline V gene data show CDR1 as SQVTM and CDR2 as ANQGSEA. CDR3 in amino acids: CSVEVTGGIYNEQFF. The CDR3 nucleotides read TGCAGCGTTGAAGTAACAGGGGGGATCTACAATGAGCAGTTCTTC.

The DNA for the CDR3 is TGTGCCACCAGTGATTTGATGACCCGAGCGGAGCAGTTCTTC. It specifies CATSDLMTRAEQFF. The chain combines TRBV24-1 with TRBJ2-1; D not resolved. V dropped 0 bases and J dropped 10 bases, with 12 bases sitting between them. The CDR3 has 14 residues. Per the germline V gene, CDR1 is KGHDR and CDR2 is SFDVKD.

V usage is TRBV4-3 and J usage is TRBJ1-2; the D is unclear. The CDR3 extends over 14 amino acids. V lost 0 bases and J lost 8, with 13 bases in between. Germline CDR1 LGHNA, CDR2 YSLEER. As DNA, the CDR3 is TGCGCCAGCAGCCAAGACCCGGGTCCGGGCGGCTACACCTTC. This encodes CASSQDPGPGGYTF.

This clonotype was picked up a small number of times. V gene TRBV12-3 or TRBV12-4 combines with J gene TRBJ2-3; 9 nucleotides agree with TRBD2. The CDR3 runs to 15 residues. J lost 5 bases, V lost 6 bases, and 9 bases had no gene match. CDR3 protein: CASSATSGQVDTQYF. CDR3 nucleotides: TGTGCCAGCAGCGCGACTAGCGGCCAAGTAGATACGCAGTATTTT.

The V and J genes are TRBV3-1 and TRBJ2-3; 8 bases line up with TRBD2. Germline V gene data show CDR1 as LGHDT and CDR2 as YNNKEL (reference sequence). With V trimmed by 4 bases and J by 9 bases, 9 bases remained unmatched. The CDR3 covers 14 residues. In DNA, the CDR3 is TGTGCCAGCAGCCTCCAAAATAAGCGGGGGACGCAGTATTTT. Translating gives CASSLQNKRGTQYF.

This clonotype occurred many times. The V call is TRBV5-1, the J call TRBJ2-1, with unresolved D. This CDR3 is built from 11 residues. The germline V and J ends were trimmed by 1 base and 9 bases, with 5 bases remaining between them. Germline assignment: CDR1 SGHRS and CDR2 YFSETQ. CDR3 nucleotides: TGCGCCAGCAGCTTGTTGGGTGAGCAGTTCTTC. It encodes CASSLLGEQFF.

The CDR3 sequence is CASSQMGSNQPQHF. The DNA of the CDR3 is TGTGCCAGCAGCCAAATGGGTAGCAATCAGCCCCAGCATTTT. The chain carries TRBV14 and TRBJ1-5, with D hard to call. Per the germline V gene, CDR1 is SGHDN and CDR2 is FVKESK. This CDR3 spans 14 amino acids. The V and J ends lost 2 bases and 0 bases respectively, with 5 bases between them.

V and J are TRBV29-1 and TRBJ2-1; D unclear. This CDR3 region has 12 residues. The V gene's germline CDR1 is SQVTM and CDR2 ANQGSEA. The V end lost 5 bases, the J end lost 6 bases, and 11 bases lay between the germline ends. The CDR3 reads CSVMGRLNEQFF. In DNA form, the CDR3 reads TGCAGCGTTATGGGAAGACTCAATGAGCAGTTCTTC.

This clonotype was seen only a few times. The chain links TRBV5-1 to TRBJ2-1; either TRBD1 or TRBD2 may fit D (5 bases each). This CDR3 region has 15 residues. The germline V gene encodes CDR1 SGHRS and CDR2 YFSETQ. Between the trimmed V and J ends, which lost 2 bases and 1 base, there was a span of 10 bases. CDR3 protein: CASSLMRGSYNEQFF. The CDR3 nucleotides are TGCGCCAGCAGCTTAATGAGGGGTTCCTACAATGAGCAGTTCTTC.

This clonotype was seen only a few times. The chain is built from TRBV12-3 or TRBV12-4 and TRBJ2-7; maybe TRBD1 (6 bases). Between the trimmed V and J ends, which lost 4 bases and 0 bases, there was a span of 10 bases. This CDR3 has 14 amino acids. DNA of the CDR3: TGTGCCAGCAGTTGGGGGCGGAGCTCCTACGAGCAGTACTTC. It yields the protein CASSWGRSSYEQYF.

The chain combines TRBV5-1 with TRBJ1-1; perhaps TRBD1 as D (6 bases). This CDR3 contains 14 residues. Germline CDR1 and CDR2: SGHRS and YFSETQ. Trimming removed 3 bases from V and 7 bases from J, with 16 bases in between. CDR3 loop: CASSSTLTGDEAFF. The CDR3 region has the DNA TGCGCCAGCAGCTCCACTTTGACAGGCGATGAAGCTTTCTTT.

This clonotype was detected only a few times. The chain carries TRBV19 and TRBJ1-5, with TRBD1 as a possible D gene (6 bases). The germline CDR1 and CDR2 sequences are LNHDA and SQIVND (reference sequence). V gave up 2 bases and J gave up 6 bases, with 11 bases separating them. CDR3 size: 14 residues. CDR3 amino acids: CASSIQGGTQPQHF. The CDR3, as DNA: TGTGCCAGTAGTATACAAGGGGGGACTCAGCCCCAGCATTTT.

The chain employs TRBV6-2 or TRBV6-3 and TRBJ2-2, with 8 bases aligning to TRBD2. V was clipped by 7 bases and J by 7 bases; unmatched bases: 14. Germline CDR1 and CDR2: MNHEY and SVGEGT. CDR3 length: 16 amino acids. The CDR3 DNA is TGTGCCAGCATTCCAGCGGGAGCGGTAGGAGGCGGGGAGCTGTTTTTT. Protein product: CASIPAGAVGGGELFF.

This chain joins TRBV20-1 and TRBJ1-5, with 9 bases identical to TRBD1. The length of the CDR3 is 15 residues. Germline values: CDR1 DFQATT, CDR2 SNEGSKA (reference sequence). The V gene end was trimmed by 1 base and the J gene end by 9 bases; junction bases not matched to a gene: 10. CDR3 loop: CSARAVGQGRVPQHF. The CDR3 nucleotides read TGCAGTGCTAGAGCAGTGGGACAGGGTAGGGTGCCCCAGCATTTT.

The chain recombines TRBV3-1 with TRBJ1-1, with 7 bases identical to TRBD1. CDR1 is LGHDT, CDR2 YNNKEL, per germline (reference sequence). This CDR3 spans 16 amino acids. Trimming removed 3 bases from V and 4 bases from J; junction bases left unmatched: 11. Here the CDR3 reads CASSHPLLDRATEAFF. As DNA, the CDR3 is TGTGCCAGCAGCCATCCCCTTTTAGACAGGGCCACTGAAGCTTTCTTT. The entire variable domain, with the rest obtained from reference TRBV3-1 and TRBJ1-1, is as follows: DTAVSQTPKYLVTQMGNDKSIKCEQNLGHDTMYWYKQDSKKFLKIMFSYNNKELIINETVPNRFSPKSPDKAHLNLHINSLELGDSAVYFCASSHPLLDRATEAFFGQGTRLTVV.

CDR3 DNA: TGTGCCGTCCGGACAGCTCAAGAGACCCAGTACTTC. Amino acids: CAVRTAQETQYF. The chain links TRBV5-5 to TRBJ2-5; D is perhaps TRBD1 (6 bases). Trimming pared 10 bases from V and 2 bases from J, leaving 12 bases between. Germline V gene lookup returns CDR1 SGHKS and CDR2 YYEKEE (reference sequence). CDR3 length equals 12 residues. Together with reference TRBV5-5 and TRBJ2-5, the CDR3 gives the full variable domain: DAGVTQSPTHLIKTRGQQVTLRCSPISGHKSVSWYQQVLGQGPQFIFQYYEKEERGRGNFPDRFSARQFPNYSSELNVNALLLGDSALYLCAVRTAQETQYFGPGTRLLVL.

This sequence joins TRBV27 and TRBJ1-1; D gene unclear. V was trimmed by 0 bases and J by 0 bases, leaving 14 bases between them. The CDR3 consists of 17 residues. CDR1 and CDR2 from the germline V gene are MNHEY and SMNVEV (reference sequence). The CDR3 DNA sequence: TGTGCCAGCAGTTTATCGAGCGCAGGATCAATGAACACTGAAGCTTTCTTT. Amino acid sequence: CASSLSSAGSMNTEAFF.

This clonotype was seen more than once but under ten times. The J gene is TRBJ1-1, the V gene TRBV7-2; D gene unclear. CDR1 is SGHTA, CDR2 FQGNSA, per germline. With 2 bases removed from V and 1 base from J, the gap between germline ends came to 11 bases. This CDR3 has 15 residues. The CDR3 nucleotides read TGTGCCAGCAGCTTACATCGGTGGCAGAACACTGAAGCTTTCTTT. Translated: CASSLHRWQNTEAFF.

This clonotype came up a few times. The V call is TRBV6-5, the J call TRBJ2-7; D unresolved. Germline loops: CDR1 MNHEY, CDR2 SVGAGI. The CDR3 runs to 11 residues. The ends were cut back, 5 bases at V and 5 bases at J, with 7 bases in the middle. The CDR3 region is CASSDHDEQYF. The DNA for the CDR3 is TGTGCCAGCAGTGATCACGACGAGCAGTACTTC.

The table lists this clonotype with a few counts. The rearrangement uses TRBV7-8 and TRBJ2-1, with 14 positions matching TRBD2. This CDR3 spans 20 amino acids. The germline V gene encodes CDR1 SGHVS and CDR2 FQNEAQ. The ends lost 4 bases at V and 4 bases at J; junction bases unmatched: 15. The CDR3 sequence is CASSSLTGLAGVRAYNEQFF. In DNA form, the CDR3 reads TGTGCCAGCAGCTCCCTTACGGGACTAGCGGGAGTTAGGGCGTACAATGAGCAGTTCTTC.

The genes are TRBV29-1 and TRBJ2-5; 7 bases are a match to TRBD1. The V gene's germline CDR1 is SQVTM and CDR2 ANQGSEA. CDR3 size: 14 residues. V was clipped by 3 bases and J by 2 bases; unmatched bases: 6. The CDR3 DNA sequence: TGCAGCGTTGACTGTTGGGACAGTCAAGAGACCCAGTACTTC. It translates to CSVDCWDSQETQYF.

The chain recombines TRBV7-2 with TRBJ2-1; no reliable D call. The length of the CDR3 is 16 residues. Per the germline V gene, CDR1 is SGHTA and CDR2 is FQGNSA. V was trimmed by 4 bases and J by 0 bases, leaving 13 bases between them. This CDR3 reads CASSSPERFSYNEQFF. The CDR3 DNA follows: TGTGCCAGCAGCTCCCCCGAGCGATTCTCCTACAATGAGCAGTTCTTC.

J is TRBJ2-3 and V is TRBV4-1; 10 bases fit TRBD2. The CDR3 runs to 20 residues. V was pared by 0 bases and J by 6 bases, with 18 bases of the junction left unmatched. CDR1 and CDR2 from the germline V gene are MGHRA and YSYEKL. The CDR3 region has the DNA TGCGCCAGCAGCCAAGATTCGAGCGGGAGGGTCTATTCGAAGGGGGATACGCAGTATTTT. Encoded protein: CASSQDSSGRVYSKGDTQYF.

This clonotype has a handful of counts. V is TRBV12-3 or TRBV12-4 and J is TRBJ1-5, with a weak D call TRBD1 (6 bases). This CDR3 comprises 15 residues. The V end was cut by 3 bases, the J end by 2 bases, with 11 bases between. The CDR3 DNA reads as TGTGCCAGCAGTTTTTACAGGGATCGCAATCAGCCCCAGCATTTT. It is translated as CASSFYRDRNQPQHF.

The J gene is TRBJ2-3, the V gene TRBV5-6, with D possibly being TRBD1 (5 bases). This CDR3 is built from 14 residues. The ends were cut back, 6 bases at V and 6 bases at J, with 17 bases in the middle. Germline lookup yields CDR1 SGHDT and CDR2 YYEEEE. CDR3 loop: CASTRQRLRDTQYF. The CDR3 DNA reads TGTGCCAGCACCAGACAGCGACTTCGCGATACGCAGTATTTT.